This T cell receptor beta chain derives from a study of blood T cell repertoires in COVID-19. This CDR3 has 16 amino acids. CDR1 MNHNS and CDR2 SASEGT come from the germline V gene. V shed 4 bases and J 3 bases; nucleotides not matched to a gene: 7. Grouping used clinical history reported by participants in a survey and questionnaire. The table came from immunoSEQ multiplex PCR; TCRdb's copy has only in-frame clones and leaves some out. The sample yields hundreds of thousands of clones, 70% to 90% seen once. The clonotype was recovered from a woman between 45 and 65 years old with acute COVID-19. The sample was PBMCs or T cells enriched from blood (not recorded which). The chain joins TRBV6-1 to TRBJ1-3; 9 nucleotides line up with TRBD1. CDR3 DNA sequence: TGTGCCAGCAGTGCTTCACAGGGGGCGCTTGGAAACACCATATATTTT. Encoded protein: CASSASQGALGNTIYF.